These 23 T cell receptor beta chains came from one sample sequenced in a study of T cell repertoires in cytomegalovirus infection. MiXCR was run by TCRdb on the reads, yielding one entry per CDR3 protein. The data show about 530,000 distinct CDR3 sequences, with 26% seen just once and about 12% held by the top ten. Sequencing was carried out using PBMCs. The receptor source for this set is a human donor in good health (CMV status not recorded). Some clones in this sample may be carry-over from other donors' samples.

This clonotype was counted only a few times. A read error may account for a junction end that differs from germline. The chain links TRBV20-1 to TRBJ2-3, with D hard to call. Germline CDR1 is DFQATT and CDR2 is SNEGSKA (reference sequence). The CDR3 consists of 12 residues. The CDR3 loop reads CSARVGSDTQYF. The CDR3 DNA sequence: TGCAGTGCTAGAGTCGGATCAGACACGCAGTATTTT.

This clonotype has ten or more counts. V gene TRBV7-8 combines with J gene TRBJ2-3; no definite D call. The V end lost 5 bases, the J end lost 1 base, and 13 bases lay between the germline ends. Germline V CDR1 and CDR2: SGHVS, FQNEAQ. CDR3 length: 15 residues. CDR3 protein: CASSPRWWGTDTQYF. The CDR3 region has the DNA TGTGCCAGCAGCCCCAGGTGGTGGGGCACAGATACGCAGTATTTT.

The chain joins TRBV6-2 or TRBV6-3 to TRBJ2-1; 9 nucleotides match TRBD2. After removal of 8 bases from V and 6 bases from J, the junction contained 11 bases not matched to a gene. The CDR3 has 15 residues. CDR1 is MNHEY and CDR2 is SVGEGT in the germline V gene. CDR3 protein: CASLPPGLAGNEQFF. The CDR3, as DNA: TGTGCCAGCCTACCTCCGGGACTAGCAGGCAATGAGCAGTTCTTC.

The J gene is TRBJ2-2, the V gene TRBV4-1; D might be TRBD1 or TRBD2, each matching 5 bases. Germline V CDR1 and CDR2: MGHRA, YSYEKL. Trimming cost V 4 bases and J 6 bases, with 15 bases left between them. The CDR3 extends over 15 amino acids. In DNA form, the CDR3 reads TGCGCCAGCAGCCCGGGACCCGAGATCTCCGGGGAGCTGTTTTTT. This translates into CASSPGPEISGELFF.

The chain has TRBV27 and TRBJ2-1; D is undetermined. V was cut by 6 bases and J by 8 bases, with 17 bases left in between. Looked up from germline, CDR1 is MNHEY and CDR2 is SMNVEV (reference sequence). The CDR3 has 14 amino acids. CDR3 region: CASSSIEMVDEQFF. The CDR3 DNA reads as TGTGCCAGCAGCTCAATCGAAATGGTCGATGAGCAGTTCTTC.

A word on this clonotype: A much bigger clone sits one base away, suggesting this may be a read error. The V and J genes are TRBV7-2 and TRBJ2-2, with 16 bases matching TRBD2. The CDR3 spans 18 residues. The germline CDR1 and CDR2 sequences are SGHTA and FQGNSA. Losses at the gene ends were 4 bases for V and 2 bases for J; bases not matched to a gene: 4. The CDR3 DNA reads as TGTGCCAGCAGCTGGGGACTAGCGGGAGGGCGCAACACCGGGGAGCTGTTTTTT. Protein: CASSWGLAGGRNTGELFF.

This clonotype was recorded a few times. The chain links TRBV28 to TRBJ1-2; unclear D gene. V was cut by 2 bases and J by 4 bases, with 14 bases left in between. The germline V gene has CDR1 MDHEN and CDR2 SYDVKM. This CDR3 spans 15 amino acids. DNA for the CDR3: TGTGCCAGCAGTTTACGCAGGTCTAACTCCTATGGCTACACCTTC. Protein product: CASSLRRSNSYGYTF.

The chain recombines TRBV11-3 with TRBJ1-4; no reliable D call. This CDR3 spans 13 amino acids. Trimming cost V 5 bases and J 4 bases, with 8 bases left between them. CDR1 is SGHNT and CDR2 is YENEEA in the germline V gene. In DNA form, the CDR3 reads TGTGCCAGCAGCCCTCGCCGTAATGAAAAACTGTTTTTT. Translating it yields CASSPRRNEKLFF.

The CDR3 protein is CASSGPETGTYEQYF. Written as DNA, the CDR3 is TGTGCCAGCAGCGGACCTGAAACAGGTACCTACGAGCAGTACTTC. V gene TRBV9 combines with J gene TRBJ2-7; D may be TRBD1 (5 bases). Per germline, CDR1 SGDLS and CDR2 YYNGEE. CDR3 length: 15 residues. Trimming left V 3 bases short and J 2 bases short, with 15 bases between.

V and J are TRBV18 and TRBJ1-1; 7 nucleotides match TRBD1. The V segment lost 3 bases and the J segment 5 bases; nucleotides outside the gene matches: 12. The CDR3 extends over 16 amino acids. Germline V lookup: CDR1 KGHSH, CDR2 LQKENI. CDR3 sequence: CASSPLDRPLRTEAFF. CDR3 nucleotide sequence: TGTGCCAGCTCACCCCTGGACAGGCCGCTGAGGACTGAAGCTTTCTTT.

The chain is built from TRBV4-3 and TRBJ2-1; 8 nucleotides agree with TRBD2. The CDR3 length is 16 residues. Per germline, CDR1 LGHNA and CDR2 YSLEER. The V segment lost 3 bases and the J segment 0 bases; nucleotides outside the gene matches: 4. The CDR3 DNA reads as TGCGCCAGCAGCCAGCTCGGGACTAGCTCCTACAATGAGCAGTTCTTC. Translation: CASSQLGTSSYNEQFF.

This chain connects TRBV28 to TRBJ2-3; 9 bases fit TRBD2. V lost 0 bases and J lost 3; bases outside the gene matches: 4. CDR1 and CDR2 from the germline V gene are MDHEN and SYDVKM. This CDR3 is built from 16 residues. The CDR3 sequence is CASSLWTSGKTDTQYF. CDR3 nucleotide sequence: TGTGCCAGCAGTTTATGGACTAGCGGAAAGACAGATACGCAGTATTTT.

The CDR3 DNA follows: TGTGCCATCAGTGTGCCTAGCGGGAGTATTTTAAGGTACGAGCAGTACGTC. It encodes CAISVPSGSILRYEQYV. The chain employs TRBV10-3 and TRBJ2-7; TRBD2 agrees at 10 bases. The V and J ends lost 4 bases and 4 bases, in that order; junction bases with no gene match: 13. Germline V lookup: CDR1 ENHRY, CDR2 SYGVKD. The CDR3 spans 17 residues.

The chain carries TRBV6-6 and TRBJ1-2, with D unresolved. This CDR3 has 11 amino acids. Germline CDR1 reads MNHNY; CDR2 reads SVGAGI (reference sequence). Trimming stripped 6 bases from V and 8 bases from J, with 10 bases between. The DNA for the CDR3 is TGTGCCAGCAGAACTGGGCAGGGCTACACCTTC. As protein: CASRTGQGYTF.

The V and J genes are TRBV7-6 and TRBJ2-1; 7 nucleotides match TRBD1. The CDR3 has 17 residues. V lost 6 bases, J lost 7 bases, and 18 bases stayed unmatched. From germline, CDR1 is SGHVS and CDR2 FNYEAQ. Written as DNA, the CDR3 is TGTGCCAGCAGGGGTGGGACAGTTGGGCCGTATGGAAATGAGCAGTTCTTC. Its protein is CASRGGTVGPYGNEQFF.

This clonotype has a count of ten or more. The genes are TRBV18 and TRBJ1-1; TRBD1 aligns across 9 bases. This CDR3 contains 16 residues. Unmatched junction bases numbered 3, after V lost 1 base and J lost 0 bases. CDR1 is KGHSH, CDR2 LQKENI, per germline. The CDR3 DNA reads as TGTGCCAGCTCACCACAGGGACAGGGATTGAACACTGAAGCTTTCTTT. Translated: CASSPQGQGLNTEAFF.

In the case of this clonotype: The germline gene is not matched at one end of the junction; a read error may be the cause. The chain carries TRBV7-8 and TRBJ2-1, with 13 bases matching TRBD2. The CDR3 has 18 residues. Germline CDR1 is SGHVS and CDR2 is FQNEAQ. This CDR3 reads CDSSPRTSGRGSYNEQFF. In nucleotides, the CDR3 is TGTGACAGCAGCCCTCGGACTAGCGGGAGAGGATCCTACAATGAGCAGTTCTTC.

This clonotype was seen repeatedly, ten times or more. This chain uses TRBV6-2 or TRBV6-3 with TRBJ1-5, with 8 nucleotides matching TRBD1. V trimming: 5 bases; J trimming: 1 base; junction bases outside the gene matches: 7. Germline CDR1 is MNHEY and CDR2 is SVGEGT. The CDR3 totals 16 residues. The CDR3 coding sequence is TGTGCCAGCAGTGGGGGACAGGCTGGGAGCAATCAGCCCCAGCATTTT. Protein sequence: CASSGGQAGSNQPQHF.

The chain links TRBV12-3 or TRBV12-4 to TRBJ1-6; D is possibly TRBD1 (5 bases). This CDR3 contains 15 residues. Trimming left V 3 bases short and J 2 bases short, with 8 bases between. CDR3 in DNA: TGTGCCAGCAGTTTCCGGGGCCCCTATAATTCACCCCTCCACTTT. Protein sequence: CASSFRGPYNSPLHF.

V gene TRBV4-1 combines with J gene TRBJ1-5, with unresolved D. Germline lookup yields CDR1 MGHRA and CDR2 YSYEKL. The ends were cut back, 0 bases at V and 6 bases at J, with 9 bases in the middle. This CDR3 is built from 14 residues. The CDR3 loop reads CASSQEGNSQPQHF. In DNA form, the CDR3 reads TGCGCCAGCAGCCAAGAAGGGAATAGTCAGCCCCAGCATTTT.

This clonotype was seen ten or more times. CDR3: CASSPQGEGTEAFF. The CDR3 nucleotides are TGTGCCAGCAGCCCCCAGGGGGAGGGCACTGAAGCTTTCTTT. V and J are TRBV7-9 and TRBJ1-1; 7 bases map to TRBD1. Germline V gives CDR1 SEHNR, CDR2 FQNEAQ (reference sequence). The CDR3 sequence is 14 residues long. The V and J ends lost 5 bases and 4 bases, in that order; junction bases with no gene match: 7.

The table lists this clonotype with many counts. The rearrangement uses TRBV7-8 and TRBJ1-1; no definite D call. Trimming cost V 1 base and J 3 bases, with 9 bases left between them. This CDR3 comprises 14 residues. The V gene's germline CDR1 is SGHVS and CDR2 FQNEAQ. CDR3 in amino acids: CASSLVGQYTEAFF. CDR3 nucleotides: TGTGCCAGCAGCTTAGTAGGGCAGTACACTGAAGCTTTCTTT.

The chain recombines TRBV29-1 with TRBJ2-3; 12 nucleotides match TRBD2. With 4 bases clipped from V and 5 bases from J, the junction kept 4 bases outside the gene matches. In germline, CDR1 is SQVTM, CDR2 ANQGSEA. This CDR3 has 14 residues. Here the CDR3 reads CSVVLAGGVDTQYF. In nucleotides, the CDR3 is TGCAGCGTTGTTCTAGCGGGAGGGGTAGATACGCAGTATTTT.